This T cell receptor (beta chain) stems from a study of Ad26.COV2.S vaccination and SARS-CoV-2 variants. Whole-study context: Once or twice, 56 days apart, Ad26.COV2.S was delivered intramuscularly.

Study results and limitations: With respect to non-spike TCR breadth, vaccine and placebo recipients were similar. Overall T cell responses may have been underestimated by the analyses of TCR breadth and depth.

This clone has just one count. Its cognate antigen is unknown. Regarding treatment: 15 to 20 received Ad26.COV2.S at low or high dose, single or two shots; roughly five received placebo; per-sample allocation not given. At day 63 after the first vaccine or placebo injection, samples were drawn. Wuhan-strain spike was delivered by a replication-incompetent Ad26 vector. The protocol was immunoSEQ multiplex PCR, while the TCRdb copy is restricted to in-frame clones and leaves out a portion. The table records about 350,000 clones, approximately 84% of them present only once. Germline V CDR1 and CDR2: MRHNA, SNTAGT. The CDR3 is 14 residues long. With 3 bases removed from V and 0 bases from J, the gap between germline ends came to 6 bases.

This material consisted of peripheral blood, taken in a trial of Ad26.COV2.S vaccine versus placebo. This clonotype was sampled from a person between 18 and 59 years old who received the Ad26.COV2.S COVID-19 vaccine or a placebo. V usage is TRBV6-4 and J usage is TRBJ1-5; D unresolved. CDR3 DNA sequence: TGTGCCAGCAGTGAGGGTTATAGCAATCAGCCCCAGCATTTT. Its translation is CASSEGYSNQPQHF.